This TCR beta chain was documented in a study of T cells in tuberculosis. This table comes from immunoSEQ multiplex PCR, and its TCRdb copy is limited to in-frame clones, with some not included. This table has tens of thousands of clones, just over 90% appearing once. The length of the CDR3 is 16 residues. The ends were cut back, 1 base at V and 4 bases at J, with 11 bases in the middle. Germline lookup yields CDR1 LNHDA and CDR2 SQIVND (reference sequence). Sorting used thawed, overnight-rested PBMC stained with anti-CD3, a viability dye and GMM-loaded CD1B tetramer. The lipid loaded on the CD1B tetramers was C32 glucose monomycolate from Rhodococcus equi.

The sequence was obtained from an adult woman with latent tuberculosis. The rearrangement links TRBV19 to TRBJ2-6; D gene unclear. Material for sequencing was CD1b-GMM tetramer-negative cells sorted from PBMCs. For the CDR3, the DNA is TGTGCCAGTAGTATAGCGGCAGGTTCAGGGGCCAACGTCCTGACTTTC. It encodes CASSIAAGSGANVLTF. Combining the CDR3 with reference TRBV19 and TRBJ2-6 gives the whole variable domain DGGITQSPKYLFRKEGQNVTLSCEQNLNHDAMYWYRQDPGQGLRLIYYSQIVNDFQKGDIAEGYSVSREKKESFPLTVTSAQKNPTAFYLCASSIAAGSGANVLTFGAGSRLTVL.